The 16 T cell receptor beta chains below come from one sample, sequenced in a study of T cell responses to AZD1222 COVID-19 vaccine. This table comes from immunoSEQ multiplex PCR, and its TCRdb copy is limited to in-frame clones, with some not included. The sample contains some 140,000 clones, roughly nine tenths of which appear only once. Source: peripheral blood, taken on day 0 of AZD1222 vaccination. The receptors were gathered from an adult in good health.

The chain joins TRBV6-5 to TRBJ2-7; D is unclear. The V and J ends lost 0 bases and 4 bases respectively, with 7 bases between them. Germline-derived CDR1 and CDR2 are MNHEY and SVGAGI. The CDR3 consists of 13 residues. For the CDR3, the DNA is TGTGCCAGCAGTTACTCTCTGGGTTACGAGCAGTACTTC. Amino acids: CASSYSLGYEQYF.

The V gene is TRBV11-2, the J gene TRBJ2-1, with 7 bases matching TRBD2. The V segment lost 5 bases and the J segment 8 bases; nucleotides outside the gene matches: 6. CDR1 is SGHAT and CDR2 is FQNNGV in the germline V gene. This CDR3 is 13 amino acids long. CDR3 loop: CASSPPGGYEQFF. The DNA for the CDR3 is TGTGCCAGCAGCCCGCCGGGAGGCTATGAGCAGTTCTTC.

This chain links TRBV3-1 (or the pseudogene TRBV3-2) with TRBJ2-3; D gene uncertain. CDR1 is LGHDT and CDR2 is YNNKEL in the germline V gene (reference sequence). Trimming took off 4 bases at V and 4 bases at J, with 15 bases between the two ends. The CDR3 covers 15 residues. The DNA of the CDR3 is TGTGCCAGCAGCCCGGCCCGGATGAGTTCAGATACGCAGTATTTT. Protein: CASSPARMSSDTQYF.

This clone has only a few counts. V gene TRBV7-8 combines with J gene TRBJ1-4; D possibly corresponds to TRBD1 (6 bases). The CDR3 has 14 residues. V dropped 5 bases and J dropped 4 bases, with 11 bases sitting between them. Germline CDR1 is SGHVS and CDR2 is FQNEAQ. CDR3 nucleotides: TGTGCCAGCAGCACCGGGACACTTAATGAAAAACTGTTTTTT. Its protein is CASSTGTLNEKLFF.

Here the CDR3 reads CASSPGLANTQYF. The CDR3, as DNA: TGTGCCAGCAGTCCGGGACTAGCAAATACGCAGTATTTT. The chain employs TRBV12-3 or TRBV12-4 and TRBJ2-3, with TRBD2 matching over 9 bases. V lost 5 bases to trimming and J lost 7 bases; unmatched junction nucleotides: 4. The CDR3 is made up of 13 amino acids.

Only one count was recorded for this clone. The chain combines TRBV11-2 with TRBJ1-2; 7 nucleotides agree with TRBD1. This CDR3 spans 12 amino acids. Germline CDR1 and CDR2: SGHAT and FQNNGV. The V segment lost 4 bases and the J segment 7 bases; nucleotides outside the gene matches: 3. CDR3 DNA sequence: TGTGCCAGCAGCTCCGACAGGGCTGGCTACACCTTC. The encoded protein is CASSSDRAGYTF.

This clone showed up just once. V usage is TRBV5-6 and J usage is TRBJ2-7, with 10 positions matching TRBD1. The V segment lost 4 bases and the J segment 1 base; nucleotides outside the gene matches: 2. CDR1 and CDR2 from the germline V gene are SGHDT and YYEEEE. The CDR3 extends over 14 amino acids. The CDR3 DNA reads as TGTGCCAGCAGCGGGACAGGGGTTTCCTACGAGCAGTACTTC. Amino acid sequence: CASSGTGVSYEQYF.

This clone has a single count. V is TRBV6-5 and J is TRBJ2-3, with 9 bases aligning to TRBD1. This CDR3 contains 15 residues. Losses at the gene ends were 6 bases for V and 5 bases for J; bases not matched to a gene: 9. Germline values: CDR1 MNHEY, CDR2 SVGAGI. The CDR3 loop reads CASRRQGEIIDTQYF. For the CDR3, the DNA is TGTGCCAGCAGGAGACAGGGGGAGATAATAGATACGCAGTATTTT.

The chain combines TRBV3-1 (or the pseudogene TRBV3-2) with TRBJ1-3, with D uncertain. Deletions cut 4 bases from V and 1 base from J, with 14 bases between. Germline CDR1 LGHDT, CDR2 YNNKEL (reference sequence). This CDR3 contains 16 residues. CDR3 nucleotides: TGTGCCAGCAGCCTCCAACGCCAGGTTTCTGGAAACACCATATATTTT. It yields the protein CASSLQRQVSGNTIYF.

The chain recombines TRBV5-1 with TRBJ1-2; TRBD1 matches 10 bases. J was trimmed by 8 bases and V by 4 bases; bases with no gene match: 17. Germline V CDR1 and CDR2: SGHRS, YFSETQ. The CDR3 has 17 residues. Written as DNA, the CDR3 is TGCGCCAGCAGCCCGGGACAGGGGCTTCAATCTAGGGGCGGCTACACCTTC. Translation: CASSPGQGLQSRGGYTF.

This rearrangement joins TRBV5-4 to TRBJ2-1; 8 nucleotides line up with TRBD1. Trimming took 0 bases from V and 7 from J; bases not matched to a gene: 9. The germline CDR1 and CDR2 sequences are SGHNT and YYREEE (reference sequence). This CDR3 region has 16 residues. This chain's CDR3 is CASSLVPTGGNNEQFF. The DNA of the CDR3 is TGTGCCAGCAGCTTGGTCCCCACAGGGGGTAATAATGAGCAGTTCTTC.

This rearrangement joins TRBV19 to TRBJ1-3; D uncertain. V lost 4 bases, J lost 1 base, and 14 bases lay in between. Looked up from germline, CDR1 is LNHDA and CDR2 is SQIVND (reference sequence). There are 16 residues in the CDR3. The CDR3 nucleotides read TGTGCCAGTAGTACGCCCCGGTCGGGGTCTGGAAACACCATATATTTT. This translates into CASSTPRSGSGNTIYF.

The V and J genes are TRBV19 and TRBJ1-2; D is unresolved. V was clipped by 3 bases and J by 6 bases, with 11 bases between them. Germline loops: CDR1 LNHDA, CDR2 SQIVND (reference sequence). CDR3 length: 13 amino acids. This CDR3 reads CASSIGLIDGYTF. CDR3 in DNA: TGTGCCAGTAGTATTGGGCTGATAGATGGCTACACCTTC.

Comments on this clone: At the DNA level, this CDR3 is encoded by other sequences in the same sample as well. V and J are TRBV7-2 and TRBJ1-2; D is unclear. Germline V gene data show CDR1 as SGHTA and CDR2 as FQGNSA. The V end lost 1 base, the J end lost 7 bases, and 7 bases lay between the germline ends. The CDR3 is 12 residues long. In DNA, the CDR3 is TGTGCCAGCAGCTTAGAATTAGGTGGCTACACCTTC. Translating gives CASSLELGGYTF.

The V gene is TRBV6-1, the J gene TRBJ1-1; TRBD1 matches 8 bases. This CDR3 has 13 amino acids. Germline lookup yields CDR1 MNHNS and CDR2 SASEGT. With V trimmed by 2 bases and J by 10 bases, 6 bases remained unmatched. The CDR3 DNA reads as TGTGCCAGCAGTGAAACGATGGACAGGGTAGCTTTCTTT. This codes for CASSETMDRVAFF.

The CDR3 DNA reads as TGTGCCAGCGGCAGGGAAGATACGCAGTATTTT. This translates into CASGREDTQYF. This chain connects TRBV7-2 to TRBJ2-3; the D gene is possibly TRBD1 (5 bases). Trimming removed 8 bases at V and 5 bases at J, with 8 bases between. Germline values: CDR1 SGHTA, CDR2 FQGNSA. The CDR3 is 11 residues long.